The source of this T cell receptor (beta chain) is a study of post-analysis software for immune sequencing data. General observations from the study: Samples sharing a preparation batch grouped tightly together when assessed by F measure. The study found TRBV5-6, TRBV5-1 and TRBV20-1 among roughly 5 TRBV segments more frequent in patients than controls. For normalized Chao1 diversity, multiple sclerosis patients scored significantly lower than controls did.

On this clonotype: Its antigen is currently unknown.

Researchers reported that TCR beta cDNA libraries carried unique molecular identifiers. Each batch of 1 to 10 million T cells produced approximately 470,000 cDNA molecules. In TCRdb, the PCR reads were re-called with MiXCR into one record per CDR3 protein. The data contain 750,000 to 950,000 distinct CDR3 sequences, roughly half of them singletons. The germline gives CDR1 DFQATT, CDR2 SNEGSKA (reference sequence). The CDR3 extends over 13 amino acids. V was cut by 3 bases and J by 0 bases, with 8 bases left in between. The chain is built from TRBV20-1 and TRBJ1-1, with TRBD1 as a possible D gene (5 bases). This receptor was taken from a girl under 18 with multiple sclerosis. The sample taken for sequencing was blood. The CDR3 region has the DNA TGCAGTGCTAGTCAGGGTGTGAACACTGAAGCTTTCTTT. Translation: CSASQGVNTEAFF.